The source of this TCR beta chain is a study of PD-1 blockade in mismatch repair-deficient tumors. Study findings and constraints: Tumor-resident clones, often absent from pretreatment blood, expanded after pembrolizumab and then contracted.

Notes on this clone: Its antigen remains unknown.

The data were produced by immunoSEQ multiplex PCR, yet TCRdb's version contains in-frame clones alone and is incomplete. Seen here are tens of thousands of clones, around 79% observed once, and the top ten hold roughly 20%. Trimming left V 4 bases short and J 5 bases short, with 24 bases between. Germline CDR1 reads SGHTA; CDR2 reads FQGNSA. CDR3 length equals 17 residues. The clonotype comes from an adult with mismatch repair-deficient cancer. The specimen was peripheral blood, collected 4 weeks after starting pembrolizumab. The V gene is TRBV7-2, the J gene TRBJ2-7; a possible D gene is TRBD2 (6 bases). The CDR3 reads CASSWKTGALTRDEQYF. The CDR3 DNA sequence: TGTGCCAGCAGCTGGAAAACGGGAGCCTTAACCCGGGACGAGCAGTACTTC.